These T cell receptor beta chains were read from a single sample in a study of blood T cell repertoires in COVID-19. Data came from immunoSEQ multiplex PCR; TCRdb stores just in-frame clones and leaves some out. The table has about 500,000 clones, about 89% seen once. Specimen: peripheral blood. Receptors were obtained from a woman aged 45-60 years with COVID-19, enrolled during active disease. Each CDR3 is given with its conserved first and last residue. The D gene is left open where the match is weak. Part of the rows lack a size; the others show once, few, many or a class for expanded clones.

TRBD1 | TRBJ1-4 | - | TRBV29-1 | TGCAGCGGGGGGGACAGTGAAAAACTGTTTTTT | CSGGDSEKLFF
TRBD1 | TRBJ2-7 | - | TRBV6-5 | TGTGCCAGCAGTCACTCCGGGACAGGAGCCTACGAGCAGTACTTC | CASSHSGTGAYEQYF
TRBD2 | TRBJ2-3 | once | TRBV9 | TGTGCCAGCCGAAGGGAGGGTGGAGGAGATACGCAGTATTTT | CASRREGGGDTQYF
- | TRBJ2-4 | - | TRBV10-3 | TGTGCCACCGAAGGAGGGGAAAACATTCAGTACTTC | CATEGGENIQYF
TRBD1 | TRBJ2-7 | - | TRBV5-1 | TGCGCCAGCAGCTTCAAAGGGGGACAGGGGCCCTACGAGCAGTACTTC | CASSFKGGQGPYEQYF
TRBD1 | TRBJ1-5 | - | TRBV28 | TGTGCCAGCAGGGGACAGGGGAGCAATCAGCCCCAGCATTTT | CASRGQGSNQPQHF
- | TRBJ2-1 | - | TRBV19 | TGTGCCAGTAGTACCTCAGTAAATGAGCAGTTCTTC | CASSTSVNEQFF
- | TRBJ1-1 | - | TRBV6-6 | TGTGCCAGCAGAGACAGCAACCAGAACACTGAAGCTTTCTTT | CASRDSNQNTEAFF
- | TRBJ1-6 | - | TRBV6-5 | TGTGCCAGCAGTCGACTGCGGGATAATTCACCCCTCCACTTT | CASSRLRDNSPLHF
- | TRBJ1-2 | - | TRBV27 | TGTGCCAGCAGTTTATTTCCGGGGACTTATGGCTACACCTTC | CASSLFPGTYGYTF
TRBD2 | TRBJ2-1 | - | TRBV24-1 | TGTGCCACCAGTGATTCCGATTTTTGGGCGGGGGGGCAGAATGAGCAGTTCTTC | CATSDSDFWAGGQNEQFF
TRBD1 | TRBJ2-6 | - | TRBV27 | TGTGCCGCCGGGACAGTACTCTCTGGGGCCAACGTCCTGACTTTC | CAAGTVLSGANVLTF
- | TRBJ1-2 | - | TRBV5-1 | TGCGCCAGCAGCTCACAGGGTGCTAACTATGGCTACACCTTC | CASSSQGANYGYTF
- | TRBJ2-1 | - | TRBV12-5 | TGTGCTAGTGGTTCAGATGAGCAGTTCTTC | CASGSDEQFF
TRBD1 | TRBJ1-1 | - | TRBV7-9 | TGTGCCAGCAGCTTGACAGGGGCAAACACTGAAGCTTTCTTT | CASSLTGANTEAFF
- | TRBJ2-2 | once | TRBV3-1/TRBV3-2 | TGTGCCAGCAGCCAAGGGGGACTCCCCCCCGGGGAGCTGTTTTTT | CASSQGGLPPGELFF
TRBD2 | TRBJ2-3 | - | TRBV28 | TGTGCCAGCAGTGCGGGGGGGCCAACAGATACGCAGTATTTT | CASSAGGPTDTQYF
TRBD2 | TRBJ2-1 | - | TRBV7-2 | TGTGCCAGCAGCGTCGGGACTAGCGGGGGTTGGGATGAGCAGTTCTTC | CASSVGTSGGWDEQFF
- | TRBJ2-1 | - | TRBV27 | TGTGCCAGCAGTTTATCGTTTCCCGGGATCATCAACTACAATGAGCAGTTCTTC | CASSLSFPGIINYNEQFF
- | TRBJ1-1 | - | TRBV19 | TGTGCCAGTAGTATTGATGGCCCCGAAGCTTTCTTT | CASSIDGPEAFF
TRBD1 | TRBJ1-5 | - | TRBV2 | TGTGCCAGCGGGGACAGGGGGCGAAATCAGCCCCAGCATTTT | CASGDRGRNQPQHF
TRBD1 | TRBJ1-6 | - | TRBV24-1 | TGTGCCACCAGTGATTTGCCGACAGGGGGCGATTCACCCCTCCACTTT | CATSDLPTGGDSPLHF
TRBD2 | TRBJ2-1 | - | TRBV29-1 | TGCAGCCTTCGGACTAGGGTCGACAATGAGCAGTTCTTC | CSLRTRVDNEQFF
TRBD2 | TRBJ2-1 | - | TRBV27 | TGTGCCAGCAGGGCCGGGACTAGCACCTACAATGAGCAGTTCTTC | CASRAGTSTYNEQFF
TRBD1 | TRBJ1-1 | - | TRBV7-9 | TGTGCCAGCAGCTTTTTGGACAGGCAGAACACTGAAGCTTTCTTT | CASSFLDRQNTEAFF
- | TRBJ1-5 | - | TRBV3-1/TRBV3-2 | TGTGCCAGCAGCCAAGATCCGGGCAGGGGTCAGCCCCAGCATTTT | CASSQDPGRGQPQHF
TRBD1 | TRBJ1-1 | - | TRBV7-3 | TGTGCCAGCAGCCCCCAGGGGGGCCGGGAAGCTTTCTTT | CASSPQGGREAFF
- | TRBJ2-2 | - | TRBV6-5 | TGTGCCAGCAGTTACTTTGGACAGAACACCGGGGAGCTGTTTTTT | CASSYFGQNTGELFF
TRBD2 | TRBJ2-1 | - | TRBV28 | TGTGCCAGCAGTTCCCTACTAGCGGGGGGATACAATGAGCAGTTCTTC | CASSSLLAGGYNEQFF